These 18 T cell receptor beta chains share one sample of origin, sequenced in a study of Ad26.COV2.S vaccination and SARS-CoV-2 variants. The treatment is: approximately 18 received Ad26.COV2.S at low or high dose, single or two shots; roughly five received placebo; per-sample allocation not given. Collection of the samples took place on day 63 after the first injection of vaccine or placebo. Generated by immunoSEQ multiplex PCR, the TCRdb table keeps only in-frame clones and is missing some. The table includes roughly 420,000 clones, 85% to 90% detected once. Sequencing was performed on peripheral blood, taken in a trial of Ad26.COV2.S vaccine versus placebo. The receptors stem from a person aged 18-60 years who received the Ad26.COV2.S COVID-19 vaccine or a placebo.

The rearrangement links TRBV28 to TRBJ1-2; D remains ambiguous. CDR3 length: 12 amino acids. Germline CDR1 reads MDHEN; CDR2 reads SYDVKM. V was shortened by 3 bases and J by 8 bases, with 10 bases between the two germline ends. The CDR3 spells CASSFFFGGYTF. CDR3 DNA sequence: TGTGCCAGCAGTTTTTTCTTCGGCGGCTACACCTTC.

This chain connects TRBV29-1 to TRBJ2-7; unclear D gene. CDR3 length equals 12 residues. Between the trimmed V and J ends, which lost 5 bases and 0 bases, there was a span of 8 bases. In germline, CDR1 is SQVTM, CDR2 ANQGSEA. In DNA form, the CDR3 reads TGCAGCGTTAGGTCGGCCTCCTACGAGCAGTACTTC. Translation gives CSVRSASYEQYF.

This clone has only a few counts. This chain links TRBV30 with TRBJ1-5, with 10 positions matching TRBD1. With V trimmed by 1 base and J by 5 bases, 2 bases remained unmatched. Germline V gene lookup returns CDR1 GTSNPN and CDR2 SVGIG (reference sequence). There are 14 residues in the CDR3. The CDR3 loop is CAWSGQGAYQPQHF. The CDR3 DNA sequence: TGTGCCTGGAGTGGACAGGGGGCCTATCAGCCCCAGCATTTT.

This clone appeared a single time. This rearrangement joins TRBV4-1 to TRBJ2-5; D perhaps matches TRBD1 (6 bases). CDR3 size: 14 residues. V was clipped by 0 bases and J by 2 bases, with 7 bases between them. Germline V lookup: CDR1 MGHRA, CDR2 YSYEKL. CDR3 in DNA: TGCGCCAGCAGCCAAGAAGACAGGCAAGAGACCCAGTACTTC. This encodes CASSQEDRQETQYF.

The chain uses TRBV5-3 and TRBJ2-1, with D possibly called TRBD1 or TRBD2 (5 bases each). TRBV5-3 is identified as an open reading frame with a role that is uncertain. The CDR3 covers 14 residues. Trimming cost V 0 bases and J 2 bases, with 6 bases left between them. CDR3 region: CARSLGGAYNEQFF. In DNA form, the CDR3 reads TGTGCCAGAAGCTTGGGAGGGGCCTACAATGAGCAGTTCTTC.

J is TRBJ1-2 and V is TRBV2, with a weak D call TRBD1 (5 bases). The germline V gene has CDR1 SNHLY and CDR2 FYNNEI. V gave up 0 bases and J gave up 5 bases, with 16 bases separating them. CDR3 length equals 16 residues. The CDR3 loop reads CASSEAPGPGSYGYTF. The CDR3 DNA reads as TGTGCCAGCAGTGAAGCCCCAGGGCCAGGATCGTATGGCTACACCTTC. Using reference TRBV2 and TRBJ1-2 for the parts outside the CDR3, the full variable domain is EPEVTQTPSHQVTQMGQEVILRCVPISNHLYFYWYRQILGQKVEFLVSFYNNEISEKSEIFDDQFSVERPDGSNFTLKIRSTKLEDSAMYFCASSEAPGPGSYGYTFGSGTRLTVV.

The V gene is TRBV6-5, the J gene TRBJ2-7; D is possibly TRBD1 (5 bases). Per the germline V gene, CDR1 is MNHEY and CDR2 is SVGAGI. The V end lost 4 bases, the J end lost 3 bases, and 19 bases lay between the germline ends. The CDR3 sequence is 16 residues long. The CDR3 nucleotides are TGTGCCAGCAGTTCCCCCTTGGACACCCGCAACTACGAGCAGTACTTC. This sequence encodes CASSSPLDTRNYEQYF.

This chain links TRBV7-6 with TRBJ1-1; D may be TRBD1 (6 bases). The CDR3 runs 15 residues. Trimming cost V 5 bases and J 0 bases, with 13 bases left between them. Germline assignment: CDR1 SGHVS and CDR2 FNYEAQ. CDR3 loop: CASSQDGQLNTEAFF. CDR3 nucleotide sequence: TGTGCCAGCAGCCAAGACGGACAGTTGAACACTGAAGCTTTCTTT.

The chain has TRBV4-1 and TRBJ2-5, with 12 bases that match TRBD2. The CDR3 extends over 16 amino acids. V was clipped by 3 bases and J by 7 bases; unmatched bases: 9. Looked up from germline, CDR1 is MGHRA and CDR2 is YSYEKL. The CDR3 DNA sequence: TGCGCCAGCAGCCAGCTAGCGGGGGGGCAAGAGGGGACCCAGTACTTC. Its protein product is CASSQLAGGQEGTQYF.

This rearrangement joins TRBV5-1 to TRBJ1-6; D gene uncertain. In germline, CDR1 is SGHRS, CDR2 YFSETQ. The CDR3 has 14 residues. The ends were cut back, 4 bases at V and 2 bases at J, with 7 bases in the middle. In nucleotides, the CDR3 is TGCGCCAGCAGCAACCCGCCCTATAATTCACCCCTCCACTTT. This translates into CASSNPPYNSPLHF.

This chain uses TRBV7-2 with TRBJ2-7; tentative D call: TRBD2 (5 bases). From germline, CDR1 is SGHTA and CDR2 FQGNSA. This CDR3 has 13 residues. V dropped 2 bases and J dropped 5 bases, with 10 bases sitting between them. In DNA, the CDR3 is TGTGCCAGCAGCTTACCCCCGACTAACGAGCAGTACTTC. Protein sequence: CASSLPPTNEQYF.

This chain connects TRBV30 to TRBJ1-2; 9 bases line up with TRBD1. This CDR3 region has 13 residues. Germline assignment: CDR1 GTSNPN and CDR2 SVGIG (reference sequence). V shed 3 bases, J shed 6 bases, and the junction held 5 bases outside the gene matches. The CDR3 here is CAWSLGQGNGYTF. In DNA form, the CDR3 reads TGTGCCTGGAGCCTGGGACAGGGCAATGGCTACACCTTC.

This rearrangement joins TRBV11-2 to TRBJ2-3; 9 bases agree with TRBD1. CDR3 length equals 15 residues. The germline CDR1 and CDR2 sequences are SGHAT and FQNNGV. V dropped 7 bases and J dropped 3; count of bases not matched to a gene: 8. CDR3: CASNHRGRLTDTQYF. The CDR3 nucleotides are TGTGCCAGCAACCACAGGGGGCGGTTGACAGATACGCAGTATTTT.

This clone appeared a single time. The chain employs TRBV7-2 and TRBJ1-6, with D possibly matching TRBD1 (5 bases). The CDR3 is 17 residues long. Germline values: CDR1 SGHTA, CDR2 FQGNSA. Trimming left V 0 bases short and J 3 bases short, with 12 bases between. The DNA for the CDR3 is TGTGCCAGCAGCTTAGCGCCGGGACCCAGCTATAATTCACCCCTCCACTTT. It encodes CASSLAPGPSYNSPLHF.

The V gene is TRBV30, the J gene TRBJ2-1; 12 bases are a match to TRBD2. Germline lookup yields CDR1 GTSNPN and CDR2 SVGIG (reference sequence). V dropped 3 bases and J dropped 7; count of bases not matched to a gene: 4. CDR3 length equals 14 residues. The CDR3 bases are TGTGCCTGGAGGGTGACTAGCGGGGGTAATGAGCAGTTCTTC. Translated: CAWRVTSGGNEQFF.

The chain joins TRBV7-8 to TRBJ2-2, with D perhaps TRBD1 or TRBD2 (6 bases each). The ends were cut back, 5 bases at V and 5 bases at J, with 21 bases in the middle. The germline V gene has CDR1 SGHVS and CDR2 FQNEAQ. This CDR3 has 17 residues. The CDR3 DNA follows: TGTGCCAGCAGCCCTTTCGGGGGCGCGATTGATACCGGGGAGCTGTTTTTT. This sequence encodes CASSPFGGAIDTGELFF.

The rearrangement joins TRBV6-5 to TRBJ1-2, with 9 bases identical to TRBD1. Trimming at V came to 5 bases and at J to 4 bases, leaving 8 bases not matched to a gene. Germline CDR1 reads MNHEY; CDR2 reads SVGAGI. The length of the CDR3 is 15 residues. The CDR3 spells CASSNNRGRGYGYTF. DNA of the CDR3: TGTGCCAGCAGTAATAACAGGGGGCGCGGCTATGGCTACACCTTC.

This chain connects TRBV4-1 to TRBJ1-3; D is ambiguous. V lost 4 bases and J lost 1, with 8 bases in between. The CDR3 is 14 amino acids. The germline CDR1 and CDR2 sequences are MGHRA and YSYEKL. CDR3 coding DNA: TGCGCCAGCAGCCCACCGGGGTCTGGAAACACCATATATTTT. The encoded protein is CASSPPGSGNTIYF.